The 14 T cell receptor beta chains given below trace back to one sample, sequenced in a study of T cell repertoires in cytomegalovirus infection. TCRdb used MiXCR to reprocess the reads, holding one entry per CDR3 protein. The repertoire holds about 490,000 distinct CDR3 sequences, with 16% as singletons. Sequencing was performed on CD8+ T cells from PBMCs. These receptors were collected from a human donor in good health (CMV status not recorded). Some clones in this sample may be carry-over from other donors' samples.

The J gene is TRBJ1-5, the V gene TRBV7-6; possible D gene TRBD1, 5 bases. Germline assignment: CDR1 SGHVS and CDR2 FNYEAQ. V was pared by 1 base and J by 1 base, with 11 bases between. The CDR3 covers 16 residues. The CDR3 sequence is CASSLVWGDSNQPQHF. The CDR3 nucleotides read TGTGCCAGCAGCTTAGTTTGGGGGGACAGCAATCAGCCCCAGCATTTT.

The rearrangement links TRBV6-1 to TRBJ2-2; D assignment may be TRBD1 or TRBD2 (6 bases each). Looked up from germline, CDR1 is MNHNS and CDR2 is SASEGT. Trimming removed 3 bases at V and 5 bases at J, with 10 bases between. The CDR3 consists of 14 residues. CDR3 loop: CASSEGGETGELFF. In nucleotides, the CDR3 is TGTGCCAGCAGTGAGGGGGGCGAGACCGGGGAGCTGTTTTTT.

This clonotype was found a few times. V gene TRBV6-8 combines with J gene TRBJ1-1; no clear D. The CDR3 covers 14 residues. CDR1 is MNHGY, CDR2 SAAAGT, per germline. Trimming cost V 0 bases and J 7 bases, with 12 bases left between them. The CDR3 reads CASSYSGSRFEAFF. CDR3 sequence (DNA): TGTGCCAGCAGTTACTCCGGTTCCAGGTTTGAAGCTTTCTTT.

The sample holds many counts of this clonotype. This chain links TRBV11-1 with TRBJ2-5; 9 nucleotides align to TRBD2. This CDR3 region has 18 residues. Trimming removed 1 base from V and 2 bases from J; junction bases left unmatched: 11. In germline, CDR1 is SGHAT, CDR2 FQDESV (reference sequence). This chain's CDR3 is CASSLGAGGPPSQETQYF. CDR3 nucleotide sequence: TGTGCCAGCAGCTTAGGAGCGGGGGGCCCTCCCAGTCAAGAGACCCAGTACTTC.

The V call is TRBV10-3, the J call TRBJ2-7; TRBD1 might be the D (6 bases). The germline V gene encodes CDR1 ENHRY and CDR2 SYGVKD. The V and J ends lost 8 bases and 0 bases respectively, with 14 bases between them. The CDR3 has 14 residues. CDR3 protein: CAIQGQGSSYEQYF. Here the CDR3 DNA reads TGTGCCATCCAAGGGCAGGGGAGCTCCTACGAGCAGTACTTC.

A word on this clonotype: Mismatch with germline at one junction end may stem from a read error. The chain carries TRBV6-1 and TRBJ1-1; D might be TRBD1 (6 bases). This CDR3 is 13 amino acids long. Germline values: CDR1 MNHNS, CDR2 SASEGT. CDR3 residues: CASSVTGNAEAFF. The CDR3 bases are TGTGCCAGCAGCGTAACAGGGAACGCTGAAGCTTTCTTT.

This clonotype was found many times. The genes are TRBV12-3 or TRBV12-4 and TRBJ2-7; tentatively, D is TRBD2 (7 bases). The CDR3 extends over 15 amino acids. V was trimmed by 2 bases and J by 5 bases, leaving 16 bases between them. CDR3: CASSLSGGAPHEQYF. DNA for the CDR3: TGTGCCAGCAGTTTAAGTGGGGGGGCCCCCCACGAGCAGTACTTC.

The chain couples TRBV19 to TRBJ1-5, with D perhaps TRBD1 (6 bases). V was pared by 3 bases and J by 7 bases, with 7 bases between. Per the germline V gene, CDR1 is LNHDA and CDR2 is SQIVND (reference sequence). The CDR3 has 12 residues. The CDR3: CASSIGQQPQHF. CDR3 DNA: TGTGCCAGTAGTATCGGACAGCAGCCCCAGCATTTT.

This sequence joins TRBV29-1 and TRBJ1-2, with TRBD1 identical over 8 bases. V dropped 2 bases and J dropped 8; count of bases not matched to a gene: 7. Germline V gene sequence: CDR1 SQVTM, CDR2 ANQGSEA. This CDR3 has 13 amino acids. The CDR3 sequence is CSVEWAGGQGYTF. CDR3 DNA: TGCAGCGTTGAATGGGCAGGGGGCCAAGGCTACACCTTC.

This clonotype was recorded a few times. This rearrangement joins TRBV6-1 to TRBJ1-2; 7 positions agree with TRBD1. This CDR3 is built from 14 residues. Germline trimming cut 8 bases from V and 6 bases from J; bases unmatched to any gene: 12. Germline V gene data show CDR1 as MNHNS and CDR2 as SASEGT. The CDR3 nucleotides are TGTGCCAGCGGACCGCGCAAACAGGGGAATGGCTACACCTTC. Translating gives CASGPRKQGNGYTF.

V is TRBV19 and J is TRBJ1-5; 7 bases map to TRBD1. This CDR3 contains 13 residues. Germline V gene data show CDR1 as LNHDA and CDR2 as SQIVND (reference sequence). With V trimmed by 5 bases and J by 12 bases, 10 bases remained unmatched. The CDR3 sequence is CASSEDRAVGQHF. The DNA for the CDR3 is TGTGCCAGTAGTGAAGACAGGGCAGTGGGCCAGCATTTT.

The genes are TRBV6-1 and TRBJ1-5, with D tentatively TRBD1 (5 bases). Germline V gene data show CDR1 as MNHNS and CDR2 as SASEGT. This CDR3 has 15 residues. V lost 0 bases and J 1 base, leaving 7 bases between the germline ends. CDR3 protein: CASSEAGTSNQPQHF. In DNA, the CDR3 is TGTGCCAGCAGTGAAGCCGGGACGAGCAATCAGCCCCAGCATTTT.

The chain couples TRBV4-2 to TRBJ1-1; no reliable D call. CDR1 is LGHNA and CDR2 is YNFKEQ in the germline V gene. V was cut by 1 base and J by 6 bases, with 6 bases left in between. The CDR3 is 12 residues long. The CDR3 DNA is TGTGCCAGCAGCCAAGGGATGGCTGAAGCTTTCTTT. It encodes CASSQGMAEAFF.

This clonotype was detected a few times. V and J are TRBV20-1 and TRBJ2-7, with 10 positions matching TRBD1. Germline V CDR1 and CDR2: DFQATT, SNEGSKA (reference sequence). Unmatched junction bases numbered 16, after V lost 6 bases and J lost 5 bases. The CDR3 spans 16 residues. In nucleotides, the CDR3 is TGCAGTGCCGCCGGGACAGGGGTCCCAATCTGGCACGAGCAGTACTTC. Encoded protein: CSAAGTGVPIWHEQYF.